Listed below are T cell receptor beta chains from one sample, sequenced in a study of shared T cell receptors in the human thymus. Profiled with immunoSEQ multiplex PCR; TCRdb holds only in-frame clones, not every one. The sample holds more than 550,000 clones, over 75% seen once. The same sample was also used in a study of human thymus T cells.

The sample taken for sequencing was thymocytes. These receptors came from a girl under three years old with a congenital heart defect. Both conserved end residues are part of each CDR3. D genes are given only for firm matches. Not every row has a clone size; where given, it reads once, few, many or a size class.

NA	15	once	TRBV7-6	TRBJ2-5	TGTGCCAGCACCCCCCGGGGACACAACCAAGAGACCCAGTACTTC	CASTPRGHNQETQYF
TRBD1	18	NA	TRBV30	TRBJ2-7	TGTGCCTGGAGTCCCCACGATGTGGACAGGGTGTCTGCCTACGAGCAGTACTTC	CAWSPHDVDRVSAYEQYF
NA	14	NA	TRBV27	TRBJ2-1	TGTGCCAGCAGTTTAGAGGGTATTCGCAATGAGCAGTTCTTC	CASSLEGIRNEQFF
TRBD1	14	NA	TRBV10-2	TRBJ2-3	TGCGCCAGCACCTGGACAGGGGACCCAGATACGCAGTATTTT	CASTWTGDPDTQYF
TRBD1	12	NA	TRBV5-5	TRBJ1-2	TGTGCCAGCAGCTTCAGGGGGCTTCGGTACACCTTC	CASSFRGLRYTF
NA	13	NA	TRBV15	TRBJ2-1	TGTGCCACCAGGAACAGGGTTCATCATGAGCAGTTCTTC	CATRNRVHHEQFF
NA	12	once	TRBV13	TRBJ2-1	TGTGCCAGCAGCTTAGATACTAAGGAGCAGTTCTTC	CASSLDTKEQFF
NA	16	NA	TRBV5-1	TRBJ2-1	TGCGCCAGCAGCGGAACGTCCGGGACACGATACAATGAGCAGTTCTTC	CASSGTSGTRYNEQFF
TRBD1	14	NA	TRBV7-4	TRBJ1-1	TGTGCCAGCAGCCCCGGGGGACAGACACCTGAAGCTTTCTTT	CASSPGGQTPEAFF
TRBD1	16	NA	TRBV5-8	TRBJ1-5	TGTGCCAGCAGCCTGCCAGGGGGCGAAAATAATCAGCCCCAGCATTTT	CASSLPGGENNQPQHF
NA	20	NA	TRBV6-1	TRBJ1-3	TGTGCCAGCAGTGAATTTCCCCAAATCCGAAGGGAGTATTTTGGAAACACCATATATTTT	CASSEFPQIRREYFGNTIYF
NA	14	NA	TRBV6-4	TRBJ1-1	TGTGCCAGCAGTGTCCATTTCGAGGACACTGAAGCTTTCTTT	CASSVHFEDTEAFF
TRBD2	17	NA	TRBV7-2	TRBJ2-3	TGTGCCAGCAGCCCCAGGACTAGCGGGGTAGGCACAGATACGCAGTATTTT	CASSPRTSGVGTDTQYF
NA	15	NA	TRBV5-1	TRBJ1-1	TGCGCCAGCAGCTTCCGGCAGGGCCCAGGGACTGAAGCTTTCTTT	CASSFRQGPGTEAFF
NA	14	NA	TRBV11-2	TRBJ2-7	TGTGCCAGCAGCTTTCCCTCATCGGTCCCCGAGCAGTACTTC	CASSFPSSVPEQYF
TRBD1	18	NA	TRBV2	TRBJ1-3	TGTGCCAGCAGAATCGAATCCAGGGGGACTTCTTTTGGAAACACCATATATTTT	CASRIESRGTSFGNTIYF
TRBD2	20	NA	TRBV5-4	TRBJ2-1	TGTGCCAGCAGCTGGCCCTCCGGGACTAGCGGGGGAGAGTCCTACAATGAGCAGTTCTTC	CASSWPSGTSGGESYNEQFF
NA	12	NA	TRBV7-2	TRBJ1-2	TGTGCCAGCAGCTTACTGCCGGGTGGCTACACCTTC	CASSLLPGGYTF
NA	12	NA	TRBV7-8	TRBJ2-5	TGTGCCAGCAGCTTAGGACTAGAGACCCAGTACTTC	CASSLGLETQYF
NA	14	NA	TRBV14	TRBJ1-4	TGTGCCAGCAGTGTGAGGGCCTGGGGTGAAAAACTGTTTTTT	CASSVRAWGEKLFF
NA	14	NA	TRBV19	TRBJ2-2	TGTGCCAGTAGTATGGGTCAGCGAACCGGGGAGCTGTTTTTT	CASSMGQRTGELFF
TRBD2	18	NA	TRBV9	TRBJ2-3	TGTGCCAGCAGCGTGGATTTTAAACAAGCGGGGCGTCCTGATACGCAGTATTTT	CASSVDFKQAGRPDTQYF